This section outlines one T cell receptor (beta chain) sequence together with its context. These data come from a study of shared clonotypes between healthy human individuals. Repertoires were generated with immunoSEQ multiplex PCR, while TCRdb's copy carries only in-frame clones and drops some. The sample lists more than 900,000 clones, approximately 80% occurring once. Sequencing was done on a sample of memory CD4+ T cells from PBMCs. The subset was: CD45RA-negative fraction. This receptor was taken from a man younger than 35 in good health. Some clones in this sample may be carry-over from other donors' samples.

The CDR3 protein is CASSLDGLAGGDEQFF. CDR3 DNA: TGTGCCAGCAGCTTAGATGGACTAGCGGGAGGGGATGAGCAGTTCTTC. The V gene is TRBV11-2, the J gene TRBJ2-1, with 15 bases lining up with TRBD2. Germline CDR1 is SGHAT and CDR2 is FQNNGV. The junction had 2 bases not matched to a gene; V was cut back by 0 bases and J by 8 bases. The CDR3 is made up of 16 amino acids.